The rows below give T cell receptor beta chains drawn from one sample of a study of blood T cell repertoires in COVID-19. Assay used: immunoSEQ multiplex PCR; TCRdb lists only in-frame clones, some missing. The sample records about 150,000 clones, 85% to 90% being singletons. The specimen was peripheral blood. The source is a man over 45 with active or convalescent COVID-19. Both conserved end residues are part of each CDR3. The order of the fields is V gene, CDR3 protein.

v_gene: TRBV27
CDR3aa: CASRSLLAGGFAQYF

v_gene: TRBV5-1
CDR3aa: CASSFNWPAGRNTGELFF

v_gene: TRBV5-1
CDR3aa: CASSRPPGLAGPQQTQYF

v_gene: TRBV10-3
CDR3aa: CAISEWVGQINTEAFF

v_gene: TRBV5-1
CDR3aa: CASSGGTGISNSPLHF

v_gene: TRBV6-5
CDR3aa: CASSYSRGKETQYF

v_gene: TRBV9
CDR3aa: CASSVGGRSQETQYF

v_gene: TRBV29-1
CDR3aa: CSVEPGTGVYEQYF

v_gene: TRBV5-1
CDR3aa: CASSLGLFFHTQYF

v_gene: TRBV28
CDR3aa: CATHRSYEQYF

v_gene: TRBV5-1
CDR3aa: CASSPWQAGNTIYF

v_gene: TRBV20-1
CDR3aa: CSASPGNTEAFF

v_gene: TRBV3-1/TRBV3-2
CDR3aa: CASKTGAPSPLHF

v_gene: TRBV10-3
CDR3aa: CAIRTGGNTEAFF

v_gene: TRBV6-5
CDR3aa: CASRSTGFGETQYF

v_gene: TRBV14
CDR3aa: CASSLGLLSSGNTIYF

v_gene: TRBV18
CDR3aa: CASSPTADSSQPQHF

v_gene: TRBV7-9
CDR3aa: CASSSGGSSTDTQYF

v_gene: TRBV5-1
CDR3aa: CASSPGLAGGQGNEQFF

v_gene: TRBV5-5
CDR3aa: CASSLDSPNNSPLHF

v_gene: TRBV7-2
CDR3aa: CASSLVGSTGPVGYEQYF

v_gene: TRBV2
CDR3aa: CASVQDHNQPQHF

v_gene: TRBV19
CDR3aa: CASSAGQGNQPQHF

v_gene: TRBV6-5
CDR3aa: CASSYEGTNGEQYF

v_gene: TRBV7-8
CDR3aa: CASSLVASGRHEQYF

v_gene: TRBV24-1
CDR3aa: CATSEGTGGTEAFF

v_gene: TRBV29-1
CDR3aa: CSVWGLDYEQYF

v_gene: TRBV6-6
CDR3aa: CASTWGRQGPLEQYF

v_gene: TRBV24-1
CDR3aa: CATSPPTSDTQYF

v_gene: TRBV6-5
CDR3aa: CASIGDTIYF

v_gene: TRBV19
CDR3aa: CASSTQQGGRNNSPLHF

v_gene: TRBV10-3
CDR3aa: CAISANYDRVYGYTF

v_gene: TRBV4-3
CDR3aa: CASSQDGGGTGELFF

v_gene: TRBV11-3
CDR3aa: CASSLKFVGSYNEQFF

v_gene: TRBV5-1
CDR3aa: CASSLGGRSYAAKNIQYF

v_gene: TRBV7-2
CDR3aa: CASSLTPLSEQYF

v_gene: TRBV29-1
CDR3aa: CSVWNRTDYEQYF

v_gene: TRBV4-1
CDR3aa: CASRPPSNRATNEKLFF

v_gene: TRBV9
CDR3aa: CASKRGASSTDTQYF

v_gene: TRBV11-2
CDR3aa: CASSRRQGEINEQYF

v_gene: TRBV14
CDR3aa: CASSQGRAYGYTF

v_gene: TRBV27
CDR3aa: CASSFWTGNGGTEAFF

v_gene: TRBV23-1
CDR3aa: CASSQRQTWASPLHF

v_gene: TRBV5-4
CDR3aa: CASRYGGQGATGELFF

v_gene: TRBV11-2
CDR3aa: CASSPSYEQYF

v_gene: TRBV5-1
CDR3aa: CASSPAGTGGSNEQFF

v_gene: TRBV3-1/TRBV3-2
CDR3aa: CASSQSPAGVGNEQFF

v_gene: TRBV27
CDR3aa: CASSFAAGPSNRDGQPQHF

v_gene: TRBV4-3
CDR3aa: CASSHRNSLDRRINTEAFF

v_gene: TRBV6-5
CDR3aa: CASNTAGTGVGGYTF

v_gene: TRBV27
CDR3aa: CASSSVGVRNYNEQFF